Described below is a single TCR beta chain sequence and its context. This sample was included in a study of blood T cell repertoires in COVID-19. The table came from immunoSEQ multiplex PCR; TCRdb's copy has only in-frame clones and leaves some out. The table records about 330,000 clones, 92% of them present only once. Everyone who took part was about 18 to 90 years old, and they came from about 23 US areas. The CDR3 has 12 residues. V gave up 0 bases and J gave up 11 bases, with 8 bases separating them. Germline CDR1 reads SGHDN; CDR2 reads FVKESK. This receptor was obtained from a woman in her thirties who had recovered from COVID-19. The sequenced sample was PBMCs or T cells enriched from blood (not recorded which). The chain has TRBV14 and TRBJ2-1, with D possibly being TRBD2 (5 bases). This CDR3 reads CASSQDWEKQFF. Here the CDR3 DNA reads TGTGCCAGCAGCCAAGACTGGGAGAAGCAGTTCTTC.